The present entry profiles one TCR beta chain with its context. What it binds is not known. TCRbeta libraries averaged around 42,000 productive templates per sample. The data were produced by immunoSEQ multiplex PCR, yet TCRdb's version contains in-frame clones alone and is incomplete. The data hold approximately 29,000 clones, with roughly 86% observed a single time. These data originate in a study of STAT3 mutations in large granular lymphocyte leukemia. General study results and limits: Every T-cell large granular lymphocyte leukemia patient had at least one immunodominant TCR beta clonotype. A small but highly pathogenic clone may have been missed. No sample exists from the first appearance of each clone.

The CDR3 runs 14 residues. The V gene lost 5 bases and the J gene lost 0 bases, with 13 bases spanning the gap. The germline V gene encodes CDR1 SQVTM and CDR2 ANQGSEA. The sequencing input was peripheral blood mononuclear cells. This sequence was found in a man in his sixties with T-cell large granular lymphocyte leukemia. Some clones in this sample may be carry-over from other donors' samples. V and J are TRBV29-1 and TRBJ1-1; D is unclear. The CDR3: CSVYSGVMNTEAFF. As DNA, the CDR3 is TGCAGCGTTTATTCCGGTGTTATGAACACTGAAGCTTTCTTT.